This paragraph reports one T cell receptor beta chain. Its antigen remains unidentified. TCRdb's copy holds only in-frame clones and misses some; the assay was immunoSEQ multiplex PCR. This sample has around 55,000 clones; around 87% occur once, and the top ten carry 15% to 20%. The source of the sample is a study of T cells in localized non-small cell lung cancer. Study outcomes and limitations: Clonality of T cells reached its maximum in uninvolved adjacent lung, surpassing tumor. For the top 100 tumor clones, a median approximately 61 also appeared in adjacent lung. Greater T cell density in blood accompanied longer overall survival. Only one tumor region went through sequencing, so heterogeneity may still be there.

Trimming took 3 bases from V and 7 from J, leaving 18 bases between them. Germline V CDR1 and CDR2: SGHTA, FQGTGA. The CDR3 is made up of 16 amino acids. This material consisted of PBMCs, taken before any cancer treatment. The chain links TRBV7-3 to TRBJ2-2; no definite D call. This TCR was recovered from a female donor with stage II lung adenocarcinoma. CDR3 loop: CASSFGSRGPVGELFF. In nucleotides, the CDR3 is TGTGCCAGCAGCTTCGGCAGTCGAGGTCCAGTCGGGGAGCTGTTTTTT.